This T cell receptor (beta chain) was sequenced for a study of immune evolution from preneoplasia to lung adenocarcinoma. Measured with immunoSEQ multiplex PCR; TCRdb has only the in-frame clones, and not every one. In the table there are some 5,000 clones, about four fifths of which are singletons. Germline V gene lookup returns CDR1 MDHEN and CDR2 SYDVKM. Unmatched junction bases numbered 10, after V lost 6 bases and J lost 8 bases. The CDR3 has 15 amino acids. The specimen sequenced was FFPE adjacent normal lung tissue. The TCR sequence derives from a donor at least 70 years old with lung adenocarcinoma. The chain links TRBV28 to TRBJ1-4; TRBD1 matches at 9 bases. The CDR3 DNA reads as TGTGCCAGCAGCCGTGGGACAGGGACCTACGAAAAACTGTTTTTT. Amino acid sequence: CASSRGTGTYEKLFF. Combining the CDR3 with reference TRBV28 and TRBJ1-4 gives the whole variable domain DVKVTQSSRYLVKRTGEKVFLECVQDMDHENMFWYRQDPGLGLRLIYFSYDVKMKEKGDIPEGYSVSREKKERFSLILESASTNQTSMYLCASSRGTGTYEKLFFGSGTQLSVL.